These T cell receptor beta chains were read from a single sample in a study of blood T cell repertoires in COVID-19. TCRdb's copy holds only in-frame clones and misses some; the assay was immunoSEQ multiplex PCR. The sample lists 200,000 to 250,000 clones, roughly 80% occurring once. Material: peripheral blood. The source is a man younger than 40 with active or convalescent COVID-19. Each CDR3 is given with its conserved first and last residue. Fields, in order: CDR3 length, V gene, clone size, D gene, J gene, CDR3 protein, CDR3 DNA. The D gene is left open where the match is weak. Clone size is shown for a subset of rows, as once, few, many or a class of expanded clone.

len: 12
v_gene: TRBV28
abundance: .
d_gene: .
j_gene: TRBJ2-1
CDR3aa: CASSFGSNEQFF
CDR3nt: TGTGCCAGCAGTTTTGGTAGCAATGAGCAGTTCTTC

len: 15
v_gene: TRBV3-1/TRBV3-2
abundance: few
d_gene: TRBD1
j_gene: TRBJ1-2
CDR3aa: CASSHGTGARYGYTF
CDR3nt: TGTGCCAGCAGCCACGGGACAGGGGCGCGGTATGGCTACACCTTC

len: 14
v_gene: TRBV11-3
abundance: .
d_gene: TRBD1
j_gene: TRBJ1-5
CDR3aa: CASSRGLWDQPQHF
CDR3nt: TGTGCCAGCTCCAGGGGGCTTTGGGATCAGCCCCAGCATTTT

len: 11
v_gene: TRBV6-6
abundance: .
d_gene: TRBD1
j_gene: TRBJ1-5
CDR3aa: CATGTGASGHF
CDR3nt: TGTGCCACCGGGACAGGGGCGTCGGGGCATTTT

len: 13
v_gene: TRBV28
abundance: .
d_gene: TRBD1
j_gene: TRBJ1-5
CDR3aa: CASGGQVNQPQHF
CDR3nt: TGTGCCAGCGGAGGACAGGTTAATCAACCCCAGCATTTT

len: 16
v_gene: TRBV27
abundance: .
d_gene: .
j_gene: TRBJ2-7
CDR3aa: CASSRKATGAYYEQYF
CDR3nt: TGTGCCAGCTCACGCAAAGCTACCGGAGCCTACTACGAGCAGTACTTC

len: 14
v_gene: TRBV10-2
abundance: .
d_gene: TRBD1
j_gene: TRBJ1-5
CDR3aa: CASSRQGYNQPQHF
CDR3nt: TGCGCCAGCAGCAGACAGGGCTACAATCAGCCCCAGCATTTT

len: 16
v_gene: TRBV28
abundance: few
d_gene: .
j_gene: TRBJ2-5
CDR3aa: CASSFGRRQLQETQYF
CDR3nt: TGTGCCAGCAGTTTCGGGCGACGACAGCTCCAAGAGACCCAGTACTTC

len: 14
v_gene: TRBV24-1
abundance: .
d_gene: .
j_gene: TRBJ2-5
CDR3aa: CATSDQVTTTTQYF
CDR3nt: TGTGCCACCAGTGATCAAGTGACAACGACGACCCAGTACTTC

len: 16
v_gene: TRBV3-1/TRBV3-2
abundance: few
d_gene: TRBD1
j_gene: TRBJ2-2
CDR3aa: CASSPTGTANTGELFF
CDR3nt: TGTGCCAGCAGCCCTACCGGGACAGCGAACACCGGGGAGCTGTTTTTT

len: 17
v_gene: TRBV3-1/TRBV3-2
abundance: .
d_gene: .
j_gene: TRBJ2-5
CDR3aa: CASSQGGFGLSVETQYF
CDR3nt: TGTGCCAGCAGCCAAGGTGGATTCGGCCTGAGCGTGGAGACCCAGTACTTC

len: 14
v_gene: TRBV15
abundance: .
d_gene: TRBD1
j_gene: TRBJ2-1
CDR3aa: CATSAGTAHNEQFF
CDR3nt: TGTGCCACCAGTGCCGGGACAGCGCACAATGAGCAGTTCTTC

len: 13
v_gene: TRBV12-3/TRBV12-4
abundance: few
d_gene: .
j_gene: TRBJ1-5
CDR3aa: CASSLDRNQPQHF
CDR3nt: TGTGCCAGCAGCCTCGACAGAAATCAGCCCCAGCATTTT

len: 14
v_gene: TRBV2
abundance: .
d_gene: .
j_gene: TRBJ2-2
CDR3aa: CASTEAQVGRELFF
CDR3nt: TGTGCCAGCACCGAGGCACAGGTAGGGCGGGAGCTGTTTTTT

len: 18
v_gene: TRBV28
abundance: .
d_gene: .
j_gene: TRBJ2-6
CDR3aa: CASSLGTDTLYWANVLTF
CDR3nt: TGTGCCAGCAGCCTTGGGACTGATACTCTGTACTGGGCCAACGTCCTGACTTTC

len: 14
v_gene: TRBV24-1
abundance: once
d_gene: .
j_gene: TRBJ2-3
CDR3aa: CATSDLRGTDTQYF
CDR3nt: TGTGCCACCAGTGATTTGCGGGGAACAGATACGCAGTATTTT